This TCR beta chain was identified during a study of control samples from healthy donors and cancer patients. Here immunoSEQ multiplex PCR was the method, and the copy in TCRdb shows in-frame clones only, minus some. The table has some 130,000 clones, about nine tenths seen once. This CDR3 is 17 amino acids long. This clonotype was obtained from a man younger than 30 in good health. The chain uses TRBV21-1 and TRBJ1-3; the table calls TRBD1, which could not be checked here. TRBV21-1 is a pseudogene segment. The source material was blood. This CDR3 reads CASSKSSRGVSGNTIYF. For the CDR3, the DNA is TGTGCCAGCAGCAAAAGCAGCAGGGGCGTCTCTGGAAACACCATATATTTT.